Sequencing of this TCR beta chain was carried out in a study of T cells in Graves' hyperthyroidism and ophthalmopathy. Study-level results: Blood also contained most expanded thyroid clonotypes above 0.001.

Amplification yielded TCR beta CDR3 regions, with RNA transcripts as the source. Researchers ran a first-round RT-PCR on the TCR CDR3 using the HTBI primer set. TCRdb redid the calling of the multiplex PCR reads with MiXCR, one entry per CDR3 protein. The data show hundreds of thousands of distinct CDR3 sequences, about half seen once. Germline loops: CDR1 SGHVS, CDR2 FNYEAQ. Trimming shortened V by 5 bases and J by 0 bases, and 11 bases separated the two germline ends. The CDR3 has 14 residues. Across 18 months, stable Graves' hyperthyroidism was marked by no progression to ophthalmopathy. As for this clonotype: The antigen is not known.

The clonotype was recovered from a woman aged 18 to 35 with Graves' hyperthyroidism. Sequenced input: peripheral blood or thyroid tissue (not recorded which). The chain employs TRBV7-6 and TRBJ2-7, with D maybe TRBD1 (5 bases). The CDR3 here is CASSVGEVSYEQYF. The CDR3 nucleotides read TGTGCCAGCAGCGTAGGGGAAGTCTCCTACGAGCAGTACTTC.